This TCR beta chain was retrieved from a study of shared clonotypes between healthy human individuals. Across the study: A donor's plate count was three for CD4 naive and three for CD4 memory; CD8 naive had two and CD8 memory one.

The CDR3 covers 18 residues. Losses at the gene ends were 4 bases for V and 3 bases for J; bases not matched to a gene: 17. Germline values: CDR1 SGHTS, CDR2 YDEGEE. Assay: immunoSEQ multiplex PCR; the TCRdb copy retains only in-frame clones and omits some. Among approximately 530,000 clones listed, about 96% were seen once. This clonotype was obtained from a woman between 25 and 40 years old in good health. This chain joins TRBV5-8 and TRBJ2-7; 9 bases agree with TRBD1. The sample comprised naive CD4+ T cells sorted from blood. Noted subset: CD45RA+ positively selected. For the CDR3, the DNA is TGTGCCAGCAGCAGGGGCCTCCGGGACAGGGCTCGGAGCTACGAGCAGTACTTC. This translates into CASSRGLRDRARSYEQYF.